This passage covers 23 T cell receptor beta chains from one sample sequenced in a study of T cell changes during pregnancy in multiple sclerosis. Clones were read by immunoSEQ multiplex PCR, and TCRdb kept only the in-frame ones, dropping some. The data hold more than 40,000 clones, with over 80% observed a single time. Source: CD4+ T cells from peripheral blood mononuclear cells, taken in the third trimester of pregnancy. These receptors all stem from a female donor with multiple sclerosis, enrolled in a pregnancy study.

The CDR3, as DNA: TGTGCCTGGAGAAGAGCGGGAGGGGGTTATGAGCAGTTCTTC. Translating gives CAWRRAGGGYEQFF. This chain connects TRBV30 to TRBJ2-1, with TRBD2 matching 10 bases. Germline CDR1 is GTSNPN and CDR2 is SVGIG (reference sequence). V lost 3 bases and J lost 8; bases outside the gene matches: 7. This CDR3 comprises 14 residues. The whole variable domain, filled in from reference TRBV30 and TRBJ2-1, reads SQTIHQWPATLVQPVGSPLSLECTVEGTSNPNLYWYRQAAGRGLQLLFYSVGIGQISSEVPQNLSASRPQDRQFILSSKKLLLSDSGFYLCAWRRAGGGYEQFFGPGTRLTVL.

The chain couples TRBV7-3 to TRBJ1-2; 12 nucleotides align to TRBD1. This CDR3 is built from 14 residues. Germline V gene data show CDR1 as SGHTA and CDR2 as FQGTGA. Trimming took 3 bases from V and 8 from J; bases not matched to a gene: 4. The CDR3 coding sequence is TGTGCCAGCAGCTTCAAAGGGACAGGGGGCGGCTACACCTTC. This gives the protein CASSFKGTGGGYTF.

The table lists this clone with a few counts. The rearrangement joins TRBV7-2 to TRBJ1-2, with TRBD1 identical over 7 bases. The germline V gene has CDR1 SGHTA and CDR2 FQGNSA. Trimming took 4 bases from V and 7 from J; bases not matched to a gene: 6. There are 13 residues in the CDR3. The CDR3 DNA sequence: TGTGCCAGCAGCTCGGGGACAGTTCGTGGCTACACCTTC. Protein sequence: CASSSGTVRGYTF.

In the case of this clone: A read error may produce the germline difference seen at one junction end. This chain connects TRBV7-7 to TRBJ2-3; TRBD2 agrees at 12 bases. CDR1 SSHAT and CDR2 FNYEAQ come from the germline V gene (reference sequence). The CDR3 covers 15 residues. As DNA, the CDR3 is TGTGCTAGCAGCCCGACTAGCGGGAGAGCAGATACGCAGTATTTT. This codes for CASSPTSGRADTQYF.

V usage is TRBV7-2 and J usage is TRBJ2-3; D not certain. From germline, CDR1 is SGHTA and CDR2 FQGNSA. The CDR3 spans 14 residues. Trimming stripped 5 bases from V and 5 bases from J, with 14 bases between. This CDR3 reads CASSLGVERDTQYF. The CDR3 region has the DNA TGTGCCAGCAGCCTCGGAGTGGAGAGAGATACGCAGTATTTT.

V gene TRBV11-3 combines with J gene TRBJ2-1, with TRBD2 matching 10 bases. Unmatched junction bases numbered 14, after V lost 5 bases and J lost 7 bases. CDR1 is SGHNT, CDR2 YENEEA, per germline. The CDR3 runs 17 residues. The chain's CDR3 is CASSPQEGGLARNEQFF. The CDR3 DNA reads as TGTGCCAGCAGCCCACAAGAGGGGGGACTAGCGAGAAATGAGCAGTTCTTC.

The rearrangement joins TRBV5-6 to TRBJ2-5; a possible D gene is TRBD1 (5 bases). This CDR3 is built from 15 residues. V lost 0 bases, J lost 5 bases, and 14 bases lay in between. CDR1 is SGHDT, CDR2 YYEEEE, per germline. The CDR3 here is CASSLEHRFWETQYF. CDR3 DNA sequence: TGTGCCAGCAGCTTGGAACACAGGTTCTGGGAGACCCAGTACTTC.

This chain uses TRBV27 with TRBJ2-4; 14 bases map to TRBD2. The germline CDR1 and CDR2 sequences are MNHEY and SMNVEV (reference sequence). The ends lost 6 bases at V and 0 bases at J; junction bases unmatched: 13. CDR3 length equals 20 residues. The CDR3 region is CASRTYWMGLAGVAKNIQYF. CDR3 nucleotides: TGTGCCAGCAGGACATACTGGATGGGACTAGCGGGGGTAGCCAAAAACATTCAGTACTTC.

This clone was seen just once. V and J are TRBV6-1 and TRBJ1-4; 7 bases match TRBD1. The germline V gene encodes CDR1 MNHNS and CDR2 SASEGT. This CDR3 is built from 16 residues. Trimming removed 2 bases from V and 7 bases from J; junction bases left unmatched: 10. The DNA of the CDR3 is TGTGCCAGCAGTGAAAGCTCAGGGGGTTTAGGTGAAAAACTGTTTTTT. Translation gives CASSESSGGLGEKLFF.

J is TRBJ1-1 and V is TRBV7-2; weak D call: TRBD1 (6 bases). The CDR3 sequence is 15 residues long. The germline V and J ends were trimmed by 1 base and 11 bases, with 20 bases remaining between them. Germline CDR1 reads SGHTA; CDR2 reads FQGNSA. For the CDR3, the DNA is TGTGCCAGCAGCTTAGAGGCAAACAGGGTTGATGCCGCTTTCTTT. This sequence encodes CASSLEANRVDAAFF.

The chain combines TRBV7-8 with TRBJ1-5, with 7 nucleotides matching TRBD1. The junction had 10 bases not matched to a gene; V was cut back by 5 bases and J by 0 bases. Germline loops: CDR1 SGHVS, CDR2 FQNEAQ. The CDR3 is 17 amino acids. This chain's CDR3 is CASSRDRTSYSNQPQHF. Here the CDR3 DNA reads TGTGCCAGCAGCCGGGACAGAACCTCGTATAGCAATCAGCCCCAGCATTTT.

J is TRBJ1-5 and V is TRBV6-1, with 9 bases aligning to TRBD1. With V trimmed by 5 bases and J by 4 bases, 3 bases remained unmatched. Germline V gene lookup returns CDR1 MNHNS and CDR2 SASEGT. CDR3 size: 14 residues. The DNA for the CDR3 is TGTGCCAGCAGTCGACAGGGGGGGAATCAGCCCCAGCATTTT. Its translation: CASSRQGGNQPQHF.

J is TRBJ2-1 and V is TRBV19; a weak D match, TRBD1 (5 bases). Trimming removed 8 bases at V and 0 bases at J, with 8 bases between. Looked up from germline, CDR1 is LNHDA and CDR2 is SQIVND (reference sequence). This CDR3 region has 13 residues. The CDR3 coding sequence is TGTGCCAGTTCAGGGTACTCCTACAATGAGCAGTTCTTC. It specifies CASSGYSYNEQFF.

The rearrangement joins TRBV6-1 to TRBJ2-1; D is undetermined. The germline V gene encodes CDR1 MNHNS and CDR2 SASEGT. The CDR3 extends over 11 amino acids. V was trimmed by 8 bases and J by 4 bases, leaving 6 bases between them. The CDR3 is CASGRYNEQFF. For the CDR3, the DNA is TGTGCCAGCGGCAGGTACAATGAGCAGTTCTTC.

This clone showed up just once. V is TRBV7-8 and J is TRBJ2-7; tentatively, D is TRBD1 (5 bases). CDR1 is SGHVS and CDR2 is FQNEAQ in the germline V gene. V was pared by 2 bases and J by 6 bases, with 11 bases between. The CDR3 extends over 13 amino acids. This CDR3 is CASSLIDSTEQYF. The CDR3 DNA reads as TGTGCCAGCAGCTTAATAGACAGCACCGAGCAGTACTTC.

This chain connects TRBV7-9 to TRBJ2-2, with D perhaps TRBD1 (6 bases). Trimming removed 2 bases from V and 1 base from J, with 17 bases in between. Germline V gives CDR1 SEHNR, CDR2 FQNEAQ (reference sequence). CDR3 length: 18 residues. The CDR3 spells CASSLPPGATLNTGELFF. The DNA for the CDR3 is TGTGCCAGCAGCTTACCCCCAGGGGCTACTTTGAACACCGGGGAGCTGTTTTTT.

This chain links TRBV27 with TRBJ1-4, with D unclear. V was pared by 6 bases and J by 8 bases, with 16 bases between. The CDR3 loop spans 14 amino acids. The germline CDR1 and CDR2 sequences are MNHEY and SMNVEV (reference sequence). CDR3 in DNA: TGTGCCAGCAGCGCGCGCACAGATGGGGAAAAACTGTTTTTT. Translation: CASSARTDGEKLFF.

CDR3 nucleotides: TGTGCCAGCAGCTTAACAGGGGGTTCCTACGAGCAGTACTTC. Its protein product is CASSLTGGSYEQYF. This chain connects TRBV7-8 to TRBJ2-7, with 8 positions matching TRBD1. Germline V gives CDR1 SGHVS, CDR2 FQNEAQ. J gave up 1 base and V 2 bases, and 1 base lay outside the gene matches. The CDR3 has 14 amino acids.

The gene calls are TRBV2 and TRBJ2-5; 11 nucleotides line up with TRBD1. The CDR3 loop spans 17 amino acids. CDR1 SNHLY and CDR2 FYNNEI come from the germline V gene. Trimming removed 1 base from V and 5 bases from J; junction bases left unmatched: 9. CDR3 DNA: TGTGCCAGCAGTGAAGGTATCGGACAGGGGGCGTTGGAGACCCAGTACTTC. Protein product: CASSEGIGQGALETQYF. Full variable domain (outside the CDR3, taken from reference TRBV2 and TRBJ2-5): EPEVTQTPSHQVTQMGQEVILRCVPISNHLYFYWYRQILGQKVEFLVSFYNNEISEKSEIFDDQFSVERPDGSNFTLKIRSTKLEDSAMYFCASSEGIGQGALETQYFGPGTRLLVL.

The rearrangement joins TRBV19 to TRBJ1-6, with TRBD1 identical over 7 bases. CDR3 length equals 14 residues. V gave up 5 bases and J gave up 9 bases; unmatched junction bases: 7. CDR1 LNHDA and CDR2 SQIVND come from the germline V gene (reference sequence). The CDR3 protein is CASSADRAGSPLHF. CDR3 nucleotides: TGTGCCAGTAGTGCCGACAGGGCGGGTTCACCCCTCCACTTT.

The chain recombines TRBV9 with TRBJ2-7; 10 bases are shared with TRBD2. The V gene's germline CDR1 is SGDLS and CDR2 YYNGEE. CDR3 length equals 14 residues. With V trimmed by 5 bases and J by 1 base, 3 bases remained unmatched. In DNA, the CDR3 is TGTGCCAGCAGTCCGGGACTAGCGTCCTACGAGCAGTACTTC. It encodes CASSPGLASYEQYF.

The chain links TRBV19 to TRBJ2-5, with D maybe TRBD2 (7 bases). CDR3 length: 15 residues. Trimming stripped 2 bases from V and 2 bases from J, with 12 bases between. Germline CDR1 reads LNHDA; CDR2 reads SQIVND (reference sequence). The CDR3 here is CASSIRGGLQETQYF. Here the CDR3 DNA reads TGTGCCAGTAGTATAAGGGGGGGCTTACAAGAGACCCAGTACTTC. Full variable domain (remainder filled in from reference TRBV19 and TRBJ2-5): DGGITQSPKYLFRKEGQNVTLSCEQNLNHDAMYWYRQDPGQGLRLIYYSQIVNDFQKGDIAEGYSVSREKKESFPLTVTSAQKNPTAFYLCASSIRGGLQETQYFGPGTRLLVL.

The chain employs TRBV5-6 and TRBJ2-1; 12 bases map to TRBD2. This CDR3 contains 16 residues. V was clipped by 4 bases and J by 3 bases; unmatched bases: 5. Germline V lookup: CDR1 SGHDT, CDR2 YYEEEE. The CDR3 loop is CASSTTSGSFYNEQFF. The CDR3 coding sequence is TGTGCCAGCAGCACGACTAGCGGGAGTTTCTACAATGAGCAGTTCTTC. The full variable domain, rest sourced from reference TRBV5-6 and TRBJ2-1, is DAGVTQSPTHLIKTRGQQVTLRCSPKSGHDTVSWYQQALGQGPQFIFQYYEEEERQRGNFPDRFSGHQFPNYSSELNVNALLLGDSALYLCASSTTSGSFYNEQFFGPGTRLTVL.